What follows are 26 T cell receptor beta chains derived from one specimen sequenced in a study of blood T cell repertoires in COVID-19. Clones were sequenced by immunoSEQ multiplex PCR, and TCRdb holds only the in-frame ones, with some missing. This sample has about 170,000 clones, with about 74% found just once. Sequencing was done on a sample of peripheral blood. The receptors shown here come from a woman older than 75 with acute or convalescent COVID-19.

This sequence joins TRBV19 and TRBJ1-5; D may be TRBD1 (5 bases). The CDR3 totals 13 residues. The V end lost 0 bases, the J end lost 7 bases, and 7 bases lay between the germline ends. Per the germline V gene, CDR1 is LNHDA and CDR2 is SQIVND (reference sequence). CDR3 sequence (DNA): TGTGCCAGTAGTATAGATCAGGGCCAGCCCCAGCATTTT. Encoded protein: CASSIDQGQPQHF. Based on the CDR3 plus reference TRBV19 and TRBJ1-5, the full variable domain is DGGITQSPKYLFRKEGQNVTLSCEQNLNHDAMYWYRQDPGQGLRLIYYSQIVNDFQKGDIAEGYSVSREKKESFPLTVTSAQKNPTAFYLCASSIDQGQPQHFGDGTRLSIL.

This clone has only one observation. The V gene is TRBV15, the J gene TRBJ2-5, with a weak D call TRBD1 (6 bases). The CDR3 extends over 14 amino acids. V was trimmed by 3 bases and J by 0 bases, leaving 8 bases between them. Germline lookup yields CDR1 LNHNV and CDR2 YYDKDF (reference sequence). DNA for the CDR3: TGTGCCACCAGCAGGGGACAAAACCAAGAGACCCAGTACTTC. Translating it yields CATSRGQNQETQYF.

The chain uses TRBV24-1 and TRBJ1-2; 9 nucleotides agree with TRBD1. In germline, CDR1 is KGHDR, CDR2 SFDVKD. The V and J ends lost 4 bases and 4 bases, in that order; junction bases with no gene match: 3. This CDR3 has 14 amino acids. The CDR3 sequence is CATSDGTGRYGYTF. CDR3 coding DNA: TGTGCCACCAGTGACGGGACAGGGCGCTATGGCTACACCTTC.

The chain has TRBV27 and TRBJ2-2; TRBD1 matches at 9 bases. The CDR3 spans 15 residues. The V gene's germline CDR1 is MNHEY and CDR2 SMNVEV (reference sequence). V dropped 7 bases and J dropped 3; count of bases not matched to a gene: 6. The CDR3 DNA reads TGTGCCAGCAATGCAGACAGGGGGGACACCGGGGAGCTGTTTTTT. It codes for CASNADRGDTGELFF.

This rearrangement joins TRBV7-9 to TRBJ2-1, with 10 bases identical to TRBD2. This CDR3 contains 16 residues. CDR1 is SEHNR, CDR2 FQNEAQ, per germline (reference sequence). Trimming cost V 5 bases and J 10 bases; bases outside gene matches: 14. The CDR3 loop reads CASSIRGLADTAEQFF. CDR3 bases: TGTGCCAGCAGCATAAGAGGACTAGCGGACACGGCGGAGCAGTTCTTC.

The chain uses TRBV19 and TRBJ2-1; D call uncertain. Trimming shortened V by 0 bases and J by 9 bases, and 15 bases separated the two germline ends. The CDR3 sequence is 15 residues long. Germline V gene data show CDR1 as LNHDA and CDR2 as SQIVND (reference sequence). The CDR3 DNA is TGTGCCAGTAGTATAGATCCTGCGGATTTCAGTGAGCAGTTCTTC. The encoded protein is CASSIDPADFSEQFF.

The genes are TRBV28 and TRBJ1-5, with D possibly TRBD1 on 5 matching bases. V dropped 7 bases and J dropped 2 bases, with 15 bases sitting between them. The germline gives CDR1 MDHEN, CDR2 SYDVKM. CDR3 size: 15 residues. CDR3 sequence: CASTLAGLGNQPQHF. CDR3 nucleotides: TGTGCCAGCACCCTCGCGGGGCTTGGCAATCAGCCCCAGCATTTT.

This chain connects TRBV7-6 to TRBJ2-4; maybe TRBD2 (5 bases). Trimming shortened V by 6 bases and J by 3 bases, and 21 bases separated the two germline ends. The CDR3 has 17 amino acids. The germline gives CDR1 SGHVS, CDR2 FNYEAQ. Here the CDR3 reads CASSPEPGNLNKNIQYF. DNA of the CDR3: TGTGCCAGCAGTCCGGAACCCGGGAACTTGAACAAAAACATTCAGTACTTC.

Written as DNA, the CDR3 is TGCGCCAGCAGCCAAGATTTCCGGGGGATAAATGAGCAGTTCTTC. It is translated as CASSQDFRGINEQFF. The chain has TRBV4-3 and TRBJ2-1; TRBD2 is a possible D gene (6 bases). This CDR3 has 15 residues. The V end lost 0 bases, the J end lost 7 bases, and 13 bases lay between the germline ends. CDR1 and CDR2 (germline): LGHNA, YSLEER.

The CDR3 reads CSVGSGSTYEQFF. The CDR3 DNA sequence: TGCAGCGTCGGAAGCGGGAGCACGTATGAGCAGTTCTTC. This chain links TRBV29-1 with TRBJ2-1; the match to TRBD2 covers 8 bases. V was clipped by 6 bases and J by 8 bases; unmatched bases: 9. Germline-derived CDR1 and CDR2 are SQVTM and ANQGSEA. This CDR3 spans 13 amino acids.

The CDR3, as DNA: TGTGCCAGCAGCCCATTTTATCAGCCCCAGCATTTT. Protein product: CASSPFYQPQHF. The chain employs TRBV5-8 and TRBJ1-5; D call uncertain. V dropped 4 bases and J dropped 5 bases, with 7 bases sitting between them. Germline-derived CDR1 and CDR2 are SGHTS and YDEGEE. This CDR3 has 12 residues.

V and J are TRBV5-8 and TRBJ1-1; 9 nucleotides line up with TRBD1. The CDR3 contains 17 residues. The germline gives CDR1 SGHTS, CDR2 YDEGEE. V lost 0 bases and J lost 0; bases outside the gene matches: 6. The CDR3 nucleotides are TGTGCCAGCAGCTTGGCCGGGACAGGGTTTTTGAACACTGAAGCTTTCTTT. Encoded protein: CASSLAGTGFLNTEAFF.

The chain is built from TRBV10-2 and TRBJ1-4; D remains ambiguous. Germline V CDR1 and CDR2: WSHSY, SAAADI. V lost 2 bases, J lost 11 bases, and 12 bases lay in between. This CDR3 has 13 residues. CDR3 coding DNA: TGCGCCAGCAGTGAGGCGTTGGCGGCTAAACTGTTTTTT. Protein sequence: CASSEALAAKLFF.

The gene calls are TRBV28 and TRBJ2-1, with 12 bases lining up with TRBD1. V lost 2 bases and J lost 4; bases outside the gene matches: 6. The germline V gene has CDR1 MDHEN and CDR2 SYDVKM. This CDR3 contains 17 residues. The CDR3 DNA sequence: TGTGCCAGCAGTTTAATAGGGGGACAGGGGGCATACAATGAGCAGTTCTTC. Encoded protein: CASSLIGGQGAYNEQFF. The whole variable domain, remainder taken from reference TRBV28 and TRBJ2-1, is DVKVTQSSRYLVKRTGEKVFLECVQDMDHENMFWYRQDPGLGLRLIYFSYDVKMKEKGDIPEGYSVSREKKERFSLILESASTNQTSMYLCASSLIGGQGAYNEQFFGPGTRLTVL.

V gene TRBV28 combines with J gene TRBJ2-7, with 9 bases fitting TRBD2. Trimming cost V 3 bases and J 4 bases; bases outside gene matches: 13. The CDR3 spans 17 residues. Germline V lookup: CDR1 MDHEN, CDR2 SYDVKM. DNA for the CDR3: TGTGCCAGCAGTTTCCCCGTTTTTGGCGGGGGGGGGTACGAGCAGTACTTC. Translated: CASSFPVFGGGGYEQYF.

This chain's CDR3 is CASSVGWAGGDYNEQFF. For the CDR3, the DNA is TGTGCCAGCAGCGTAGGTTGGGCGGGAGGGGACTACAATGAGCAGTTCTTC. This sequence joins TRBV9 and TRBJ2-1; 9 nucleotides line up with TRBD2. This CDR3 contains 17 residues. V shed 0 bases, J shed 3 bases, and the junction held 7 bases outside the gene matches. Germline V gene sequence: CDR1 SGDLS, CDR2 YYNGEE.

The chain is built from TRBV28 and TRBJ2-7; TRBD1 agrees at 7 bases. V lost 5 bases and J lost 4; bases outside the gene matches: 11. Germline CDR1 MDHEN, CDR2 SYDVKM. The CDR3 has 15 residues. The CDR3 spells CASSPTSPDRYEQYF. The CDR3 coding sequence is TGTGCCAGCAGTCCCACAAGTCCGGACAGGTACGAGCAGTACTTC.

The chain has TRBV5-1 and TRBJ2-2, with 13 positions matching TRBD2. V gave up 4 bases and J gave up 5 bases; unmatched junction bases: 5. Germline V gene sequence: CDR1 SGHRS, CDR2 YFSETQ. This CDR3 region has 16 residues. The CDR3 spells CASSLGTSGMTGELFF. The CDR3 DNA reads TGCGCCAGCAGCCTAGGGACTAGCGGGATGACCGGGGAGCTGTTTTTT.

This chain links TRBV11-2 with TRBJ2-3, with a weak D call TRBD1 (5 bases). Germline CDR1 SGHAT, CDR2 FQNNGV. With 5 bases removed from V and 2 bases from J, the gap between germline ends came to 14 bases. The CDR3 contains 15 residues. The CDR3 nucleotides read TGTGCCAGCAGCCTCCAGGCAGGGATCACAGATACGCAGTATTTT. It translates to CASSLQAGITDTQYF. Full variable domain (remainder filled in from reference TRBV11-2 and TRBJ2-3): EAGVAQSPRYKIIEKRQSVAFWCNPISGHATLYWYQQILGQGPKLLIQFQNNGVVDDSQLPKDRFSAERLKGVDSTLKIQPAKLEDSAVYLCASSLQAGITDTQYFGPGTRLTVL.

About this clone itself: The junction shows a germline mismatch at one end, possibly a read error. The J gene is TRBJ2-1, the V gene TRBV27, with D maybe TRBD2 (6 bases). Germline assignment: CDR1 MNHEY and CDR2 SMNVEV (reference sequence). The CDR3 runs to 12 residues. The CDR3 loop is CASSLVGQPGVF. CDR3 coding DNA: TGTGCCAGCAGTTTAGTGGGGCAGCCGGGGGTCTTC.

The chain recombines TRBV19 with TRBJ2-3; TRBD2 aligns across 12 bases. Germline V lookup: CDR1 LNHDA, CDR2 SQIVND (reference sequence). CDR3 length: 19 residues. V lost 3 bases to trimming and J lost 2 bases; unmatched junction nucleotides: 12. The CDR3 is CASSIQGMGLAGFTDTQYF. For the CDR3, the DNA is TGTGCCAGTAGTATTCAGGGAATGGGACTAGCGGGTTTCACAGATACGCAGTATTTT.

The chain is built from TRBV28 and TRBJ2-1, with unresolved D. The CDR3 covers 12 residues. CDR1 MDHEN and CDR2 SYDVKM come from the germline V gene. Deletions cut 1 base from V and 8 bases from J, with 6 bases between. The CDR3 region is CASSLFSDEQFF. Here the CDR3 DNA reads TGTGCCAGCAGTTTATTTTCCGATGAGCAGTTCTTC.

This chain joins TRBV9 and TRBJ2-7, with 8 bases lining up with TRBD1. From germline, CDR1 is SGDLS and CDR2 YYNGEE. This CDR3 has 15 amino acids. Trimming at V came to 1 base and at J to 5 bases, leaving 8 bases not matched to a gene. CDR3 region: CASSVTGQGWDEQYF. CDR3 coding DNA: TGTGCCAGCAGCGTAACCGGACAGGGCTGGGACGAGCAGTACTTC.

The J gene is TRBJ1-5, the V gene TRBV6-5; a weak D match, TRBD1 (5 bases). This CDR3 has 15 amino acids. Trimming cost V 5 bases and J 3 bases, with 14 bases left between them. Germline CDR1 reads MNHEY; CDR2 reads SVGAGI. Here the CDR3 DNA reads TGTGCCAGCAGTCCTCTTAGGGGCCACAATCAGCCCCAGCATTTT. It codes for CASSPLRGHNQPQHF.

V gene TRBV7-2 combines with J gene TRBJ2-1; 8 bases fit TRBD2. V shed 5 bases and J 0 bases; nucleotides not matched to a gene: 9. Per the germline V gene, CDR1 is SGHTA and CDR2 is FQGNSA. This CDR3 is built from 17 residues. CDR3 region: CASSPMTGGTSYNEQFF. CDR3 sequence (DNA): TGTGCCAGCAGCCCAATGACGGGAGGGACCTCCTACAATGAGCAGTTCTTC.

This sequence joins TRBV4-2 and TRBJ2-3; the D gene is possibly TRBD2 (6 bases). The CDR3 has 16 amino acids. Germline V CDR1 and CDR2: LGHNA, YNFKEQ. V gave up 4 bases and J gave up 0 bases, with 14 bases separating them. CDR3 nucleotides: TGTGCCAGCAGCCCTACGGTTAGCGGTAGCACAGATACGCAGTATTTT. This sequence encodes CASSPTVSGSTDTQYF.